This paragraph covers one T cell receptor (beta chain) sequence. These data belong to a study of T cells after somatic rescue of genetic block. Between the trimmed V and J ends, which lost 4 bases and 1 base, there was a span of 13 bases. Germline values: CDR1 LGHNA, CDR2 YSLEER. The CDR3 totals 15 residues. The protocol was immunoSEQ multiplex PCR, while the TCRdb copy is restricted to in-frame clones and leaves out a portion. The data contain 110,000 or so clones, about nine tenths of them singletons. This TCR was recovered from a woman aged 18-29 years. The chain couples TRBV4-3 to TRBJ1-1; D is unclear. Sequences were obtained from peripheral blood mononuclear cells (PBMCs). The chain's CDR3 is CASSRSRQANTEAFF. DNA of the CDR3: TGCGCCAGCAGCCGGAGCCGGCAAGCGAACACTGAAGCTTTCTTT.